The 30 T cell receptor beta chains in this list originate from one sample, sequenced in a study of T cell changes during pregnancy in multiple sclerosis. The assay was immunoSEQ multiplex PCR, and TCRdb's table has in-frame clones only and misses some. The repertoire includes 60,000 or so clones, less than 95% of them detected once, and about 0.49% sits in the top ten. Sample: CD4+ T cells from peripheral blood mononuclear cells, taken after pregnancy. These receptors originate from a female donor in good health, enrolled as a control in a pregnancy study.

The chain recombines TRBV5-4 with TRBJ2-7, with D possibly matching TRBD1 (6 bases). V was clipped by 0 bases and J by 1 base, with 8 bases between them. Germline V lookup: CDR1 SGHNT, CDR2 YYREEE (reference sequence). CDR3 length equals 14 residues. CDR3 loop: CASSLDRESYEQYF. Here the CDR3 DNA reads TGTGCCAGCAGCTTGGACAGGGAATCCTACGAGCAGTACTTC.

This chain links TRBV30 with TRBJ1-2; tentatively, D is TRBD1 (5 bases). Germline CDR1 is GTSNPN and CDR2 is SVGIG (reference sequence). V was shortened by 4 bases and J by 2 bases, with 11 bases between the two germline ends. The CDR3 has 13 amino acids. The CDR3 nucleotides are TGTGCCTGGAACACAGGACGAAACTATGGCTACACCTTC. It specifies CAWNTGRNYGYTF.

In DNA form, the CDR3 reads TGTGCCAGCAGTTTATACAGGGCGGGCGAGACCCAGTACTTC. Protein: CASSLYRAGETQYF. V is TRBV27 and J is TRBJ2-5; possibly TRBD1 for D (6 bases). CDR1 and CDR2 from the germline V gene are MNHEY and SMNVEV (reference sequence). V was trimmed by 1 base and J by 5 bases, leaving 11 bases between them. CDR3 size: 14 residues.

The rearrangement joins TRBV6-5 to TRBJ2-3; D is possibly TRBD1 (6 bases). V was trimmed by 2 bases and J by 5 bases, leaving 14 bases between them. Germline loops: CDR1 MNHEY, CDR2 SVGAGI. CDR3 size: 15 residues. The CDR3 nucleotides read TGTGCCAGCAGTTACGGCAGGGGCGCTGGAGATACGCAGTATTTT. It yields the protein CASSYGRGAGDTQYF.

The chain uses TRBV4-3 and TRBJ2-3; 7 bases line up with TRBD2. CDR1 is LGHNA, CDR2 YSLEER, per germline. CDR3 size: 17 residues. Trimming at V came to 0 bases and at J to 3 bases, leaving 9 bases not matched to a gene. Written as DNA, the CDR3 is TGCGCCAGCAGCCAAGATCCAGCAAGCGGGGAAACAGATACGCAGTATTTT. Protein: CASSQDPASGETDTQYF.

This chain links TRBV5-4 with TRBJ2-2, with 11 bases matching TRBD1. The CDR3 loop spans 16 amino acids. The trim removed 4 bases at V and 7 bases at J, leaving 9 bases unmatched. CDR1 and CDR2 from the germline V gene are SGHNT and YYREEE (reference sequence). The CDR3 bases are TGTGCCAGCAGCCCCGGACAGGGGGCGCGGGTCGGGGAGCTGTTTTTT. Its protein is CASSPGQGARVGELFF.

This chain connects TRBV13 to TRBJ1-5; D is ambiguous. The CDR3 sequence is 13 residues long. CDR1 is PRHDT and CDR2 is FYEKMQ in the germline V gene (reference sequence). The germline V and J ends were trimmed by 1 base and 6 bases, with 7 bases remaining between them. Here the CDR3 reads CASSLAAGQPQHF. Here the CDR3 DNA reads TGTGCCAGCAGCTTAGCGGCGGGTCAGCCCCAGCATTTT.

This clone was seen once. The CDR3 DNA reads TGTGCCAGCAGCAAACAAAGCGGACAGATGAATGAGCAGTTCTTC. Encoded protein: CASSKQSGQMNEQFF. The rearrangement uses TRBV5-4 and TRBJ2-1; D may be TRBD1 (6 bases). The CDR3 totals 15 residues. V lost 4 bases, J lost 7 bases, and 18 bases lay in between. Germline V gene lookup returns CDR1 SGHNT and CDR2 YYREEE (reference sequence).

The chain couples TRBV9 to TRBJ1-3; 9 bases fit TRBD1. The length of the CDR3 is 17 residues. With 4 bases clipped from V and 0 bases from J, the junction kept 8 bases outside the gene matches. The germline V gene encodes CDR1 SGDLS and CDR2 YYNGEE. In DNA form, the CDR3 reads TGTGCCAGCAGCTTAGGGACAGGGCCGCCCTCTGGAAACACCATATATTTT. Translation gives CASSLGTGPPSGNTIYF. The full variable domain, in which reference TRBV9 and TRBJ1-3 provide the parts outside the CDR3, is DSGVTQTPKHLITATGQRVTLRCSPRSGDLSVYWYQQSLDQGLQFLIQYYNGEERAKGNILERFSAQQFPDLHSELNLSSLELGDSALYFCASSLGTGPPSGNTIYFGEGSWLTVV.

The rearrangement joins TRBV7-2 to TRBJ2-3; 8 positions match TRBD1. Per germline, CDR1 SGHTA and CDR2 FQGNSA. CDR3 length equals 14 residues. Losses at the gene ends were 4 bases for V and 4 bases for J; bases not matched to a gene: 4. CDR3 in DNA: TGTGCCAGCAGCTACAGGGGGAAGGCAGATACGCAGTATTTT. Translating it yields CASSYRGKADTQYF.

The V gene is TRBV5-4, the J gene TRBJ1-4, with 7 bases fitting TRBD1. Germline V gene sequence: CDR1 SGHNT, CDR2 YYREEE (reference sequence). The CDR3 contains 16 residues. V trimming: 4 bases; J trimming: 1 base; junction bases outside the gene matches: 7. DNA for the CDR3: TGTGCCAGCAGCATCGGGACAGCGGAAACTAATGAAAAACTGTTTTTT. Translated, it gives CASSIGTAETNEKLFF.

This sequence joins TRBV6-6 and TRBJ1-4, with D possibly being TRBD1 (5 bases). The germline CDR1 and CDR2 sequences are MNHNY and SVGAGI (reference sequence). Trimming took 0 bases from V and 5 from J, leaving 10 bases between them. There are 15 residues in the CDR3. DNA of the CDR3: TGTGCCAGCAGTTACTCCGGGGGGGAGAATGAAAAACTGTTTTTT. Protein sequence: CASSYSGGENEKLFF.

The rearrangement links TRBV18 to TRBJ1-1, with a tentative D call TRBD1 (5 bases). The CDR3 spans 15 residues. Germline assignment: CDR1 KGHSH and CDR2 LQKENI. The germline V and J ends were trimmed by 2 bases and 1 base, with 11 bases remaining between them. The CDR3 DNA reads as TGTGCCAGCTCACCAACCAGGGTAGGGAACACTGAAGCTTTCTTT. Translating it yields CASSPTRVGNTEAFF.

The J gene is TRBJ1-1, the V gene TRBV19; D gene ambiguous. Germline-derived CDR1 and CDR2 are LNHDA and SQIVND (reference sequence). Trimming took off 3 bases at V and 1 base at J, with 12 bases between the two ends. This CDR3 contains 15 residues. In nucleotides, the CDR3 is TGTGCCAGTAGTATCACGTTGGCATCGAACACTGAAGCTTTCTTT. Protein product: CASSITLASNTEAFF.

The rearrangement links TRBV30 to TRBJ2-3; TRBD2 matches at 10 bases. J was trimmed by 5 bases and V by 0 bases; bases with no gene match: 8. CDR1 and CDR2 from the germline V gene are GTSNPN and SVGIG (reference sequence). This CDR3 is built from 16 residues. CDR3 in DNA: TGTGCCTGGAGTGTGGGGAGCGGGGGGGCCTTAGATACGCAGTATTTT. Translation: CAWSVGSGGALDTQYF.

CDR3 DNA sequence: TGTGCCAGCTCACCGACCCAGGGGGGCCTTGGCAATCAGCCCCAGCATTTT. Its protein product is CASSPTQGGLGNQPQHF. This chain joins TRBV18 and TRBJ1-5, with 7 bases fitting TRBD1. CDR1 and CDR2 (germline): KGHSH, LQKENI. This CDR3 region has 17 residues. V was pared by 3 bases and J by 2 bases, with 10 bases of the junction left unmatched.

The chain has TRBV5-4 and TRBJ1-1, with 7 bases matching TRBD1. Per germline, CDR1 SGHNT and CDR2 YYREEE (reference sequence). The CDR3 has 13 amino acids. The junction had 4 bases not matched to a gene; V was cut back by 3 bases and J by 5 bases. The CDR3 loop is CASSWPQGTEAFF. In DNA form, the CDR3 reads TGTGCCAGCAGCTGGCCACAGGGGACTGAAGCTTTCTTT.

V usage is TRBV2 and J usage is TRBJ1-2; the D is unclear. This CDR3 spans 13 amino acids. Trimming removed 8 bases at V and 6 bases at J, with 16 bases between. The germline V gene encodes CDR1 SNHLY and CDR2 FYNNEI. DNA of the CDR3: TGTGCCAGCGGGCGGGGTGACTACAATGGCTACACCTTC. This encodes CASGRGDYNGYTF. Variable domain in full (rest from reference TRBV2 and TRBJ1-2): EPEVTQTPSHQVTQMGQEVILRCVPISNHLYFYWYRQILGQKVEFLVSFYNNEISEKSEIFDDQFSVERPDGSNFTLKIRSTKLEDSAMYFCASGRGDYNGYTFGSGTRLTVV.

CDR3 DNA sequence: TGTGCCAGCAGCCCCGGGCAGGCAGGGCTCTATGGCTACACCTTC. Translating it yields CASSPGQAGLYGYTF. The V call is TRBV6-6, the J call TRBJ1-2, with D maybe TRBD1 (5 bases). The CDR3 runs 15 residues. V was cut by 6 bases and J by 4 bases, with 18 bases left in between. CDR1 is MNHNY, CDR2 SVGAGI, per germline (reference sequence).

This chain joins TRBV4-1 and TRBJ1-3, with 7 bases matching TRBD1. The CDR3 sequence is 13 residues long. The V gene's germline CDR1 is MGHRA and CDR2 YSYEKL. V lost 0 bases, J lost 9 bases, and 2 bases stayed unmatched. The DNA of the CDR3 is TGCGCCAGCAGCCAAGAGACAGGGAGCACCATATATTTT. Translation gives CASSQETGSTIYF.

This chain uses TRBV18 with TRBJ1-5, with D perhaps TRBD1 (6 bases). CDR1 is KGHSH, CDR2 LQKENI, per germline. The V gene lost 3 bases and the J gene lost 4 bases, with 10 bases spanning the gap. CDR3 size: 14 residues. The CDR3 bases are TGTGCCAGCTCACCCTCAGACAGGAATCAGCCCCAGCATTTT. Translated, it gives CASSPSDRNQPQHF.

The rearrangement joins TRBV11-3 to TRBJ1-4, with 9 bases aligning to TRBD1. Germline assignment: CDR1 SGHNT and CDR2 YENEEA. The CDR3 sequence is 15 residues long. V lost 4 bases to trimming and J lost 8 bases; unmatched junction nucleotides: 8. The CDR3 DNA follows: TGTGCCAGCAGCTCACGGGACAGGGCGAGCGAAAAACTGTTTTTT. Amino acids: CASSSRDRASEKLFF.

The rearrangement joins TRBV28 to TRBJ1-2; perhaps TRBD1 as D (5 bases). The CDR3 has 14 amino acids. Trimming cost V 6 bases and J 2 bases, with 13 bases left between them. Germline loops: CDR1 MDHEN, CDR2 SYDVKM. The CDR3 sequence: CASSSIGANYGYTF. The DNA of the CDR3 is TGTGCCAGCAGCTCCATTGGGGCAAACTATGGCTACACCTTC.

The genes are TRBV4-3 and TRBJ1-2; D uncertain. From germline, CDR1 is LGHNA and CDR2 YSLEER. CDR3 length equals 13 residues. V was shortened by 0 bases and J by 4 bases, with 6 bases between the two germline ends. CDR3 DNA sequence: TGCGCCAGCAGCCAAGATCTTATCTATGGCTACACCTTC. Translation: CASSQDLIYGYTF.

The chain recombines TRBV13 with TRBJ2-3; 10 nucleotides align to TRBD2. The length of the CDR3 is 18 residues. The V gene end was trimmed by 0 bases and the J gene end by 4 bases; junction bases not matched to a gene: 10. Per the germline V gene, CDR1 is PRHDT and CDR2 is FYEKMQ (reference sequence). CDR3 DNA sequence: TGTGCCAGCAGCTTAGGAGTCAGCGGGGGGGCAAAGTCAGATACGCAGTATTTT. It translates to CASSLGVSGGAKSDTQYF.

V is TRBV6-6 and J is TRBJ1-4; maybe TRBD1 (5 bases). The CDR3 has 15 amino acids. Germline lookup yields CDR1 MNHNY and CDR2 SVGAGI (reference sequence). Trimming took off 8 bases at V and 8 bases at J, with 21 bases between the two ends. The CDR3 reads CASGDGGRGGEKLFF. In DNA form, the CDR3 reads TGTGCCAGCGGAGACGGGGGGAGGGGAGGGGAAAAACTGTTTTTT.

The chain combines TRBV5-4 with TRBJ2-3; D possibly corresponds to TRBD1 (5 bases). The V and J ends lost 0 bases and 1 base respectively, with 9 bases between them. Germline CDR1 is SGHNT and CDR2 is YYREEE (reference sequence). The CDR3 contains 15 residues. CDR3 coding DNA: TGTGCCAGCAGCTTGGCCGAACAGGGCACAGATACGCAGTATTTT. Protein: CASSLAEQGTDTQYF. The variable domain in full, completed from reference TRBV5-4 and TRBJ2-3, reads ETGVTQSPTHLIKTRGQQVTLRCSSQSGHNTVSWYQQALGQGPQFIFQYYREEENGRGNFPPRFSGLQFPNYSSELNVNALELDDSALYLCASSLAEQGTDTQYFGPGTRLTVL.

The chain uses TRBV19 and TRBJ1-6, with D unclear. CDR1 is LNHDA and CDR2 is SQIVND in the germline V gene (reference sequence). V lost 1 base to trimming and J lost 6 bases, with 7 bases between them. CDR3 length equals 14 residues. CDR3: CASSIGERNSPLHF. The CDR3 nucleotides are TGTGCCAGTAGTATAGGGGAGCGTAATTCACCCCTCCACTTT.

The chain combines TRBV19 with TRBJ1-3, with a tentative D call TRBD1 (5 bases). Per the germline V gene, CDR1 is LNHDA and CDR2 is SQIVND (reference sequence). V gave up 8 bases and J gave up 0 bases, with 14 bases separating them. This CDR3 is built from 15 residues. CDR3 protein: CASPLIDSSGNTIYF. CDR3 bases: TGTGCCAGTCCCCTTATCGACAGCTCTGGAAACACCATATATTTT.

This clone has only one observation. The chain has TRBV9 and TRBJ1-2; unclear D gene. V was clipped by 0 bases and J by 0 bases, with 9 bases between them. Germline V gene data show CDR1 as SGDLS and CDR2 as YYNGEE. This CDR3 comprises 15 residues. The CDR3 DNA reads as TGTGCCAGCAGCGTAGTGGGAGACACTAACTATGGCTACACCTTC. Its translation is CASSVVGDTNYGYTF.